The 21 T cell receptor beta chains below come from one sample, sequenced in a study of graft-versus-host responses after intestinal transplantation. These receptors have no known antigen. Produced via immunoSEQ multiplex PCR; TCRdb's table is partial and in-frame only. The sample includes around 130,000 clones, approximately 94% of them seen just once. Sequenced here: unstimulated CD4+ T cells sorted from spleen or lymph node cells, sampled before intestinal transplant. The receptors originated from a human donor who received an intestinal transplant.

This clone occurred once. The CDR3 is CASSLTGGPLETQYF. CDR3 bases: TGCGCCAGCAGCTTGACGGGGGGGCCATTGGAGACCCAGTACTTC. The V and J genes are TRBV5-1 and TRBJ2-5; 8 bases fit TRBD2. The length of the CDR3 is 15 residues. The J segment lost 5 bases and the V segment lost 1 base, leaving 7 bases of the junction unmatched. Germline V lookup: CDR1 SGHRS, CDR2 YFSETQ.

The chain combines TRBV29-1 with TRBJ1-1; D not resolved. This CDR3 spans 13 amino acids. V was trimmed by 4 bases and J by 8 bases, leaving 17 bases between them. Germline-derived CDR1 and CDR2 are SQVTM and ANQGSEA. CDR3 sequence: CSVVQVGQAEAFF. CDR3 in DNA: TGCAGCGTTGTTCAGGTTGGGCAGGCAGAAGCTTTCTTT. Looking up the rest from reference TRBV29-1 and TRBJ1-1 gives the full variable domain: SAVISQKPSRDICQRGTSLTIQCQVDSQVTMMFWYRQQPGQSLTLIATANQGSEATYESGFVIDKFPISRPNLTFSTLTVSNMSPEDSSIYLCSVVQVGQAEAFFGQGTRLTVV.

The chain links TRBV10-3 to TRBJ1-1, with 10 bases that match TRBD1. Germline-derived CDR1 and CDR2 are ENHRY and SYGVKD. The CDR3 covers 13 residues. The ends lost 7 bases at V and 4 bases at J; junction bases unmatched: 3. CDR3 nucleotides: TGTGCCATCAACCGGGACAGGGGCACTGAAGCTTTCTTT. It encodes CAINRDRGTEAFF.

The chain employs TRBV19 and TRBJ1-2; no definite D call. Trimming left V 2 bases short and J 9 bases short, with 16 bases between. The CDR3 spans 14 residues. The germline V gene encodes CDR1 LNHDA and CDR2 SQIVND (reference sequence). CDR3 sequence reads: CASSIRILSGRYTF. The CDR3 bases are TGTGCCAGTAGTATACGCATCCTGAGCGGCCGCTACACCTTC.

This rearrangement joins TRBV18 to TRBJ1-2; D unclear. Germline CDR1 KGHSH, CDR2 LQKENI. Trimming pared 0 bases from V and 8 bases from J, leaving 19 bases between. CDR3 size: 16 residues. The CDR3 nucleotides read TGTGCCAGCTCACCACCGGCGCAGGCCGCCCTCCAAGGCTACACCTTC. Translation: CASSPPAQAALQGYTF.

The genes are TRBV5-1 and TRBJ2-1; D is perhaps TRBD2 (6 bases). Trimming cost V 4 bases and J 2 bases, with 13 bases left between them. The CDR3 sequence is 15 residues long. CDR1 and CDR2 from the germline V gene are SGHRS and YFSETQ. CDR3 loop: CASSDGGFTYNEQFF. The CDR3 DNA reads TGCGCCAGCAGCGACGGGGGATTTACCTACAATGAGCAGTTCTTC.

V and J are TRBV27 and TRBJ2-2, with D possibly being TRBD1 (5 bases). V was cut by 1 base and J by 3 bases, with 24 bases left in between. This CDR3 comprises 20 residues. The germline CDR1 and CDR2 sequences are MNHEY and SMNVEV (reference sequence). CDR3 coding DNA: TGTGCCAGCAGTTTATTGGGCCAGGGATTATTGTTAACGGACACCGGGGAGCTGTTTTTT. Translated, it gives CASSLLGQGLLLTDTGELFF.

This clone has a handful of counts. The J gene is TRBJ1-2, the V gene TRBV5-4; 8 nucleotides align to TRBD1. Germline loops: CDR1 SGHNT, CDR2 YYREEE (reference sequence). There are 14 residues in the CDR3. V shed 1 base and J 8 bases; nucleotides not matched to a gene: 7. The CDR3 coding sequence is TGTGCCAGCAGCTTGAACAGGGGGGGAAGAGGCTACACCTTC. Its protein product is CASSLNRGGRGYTF.

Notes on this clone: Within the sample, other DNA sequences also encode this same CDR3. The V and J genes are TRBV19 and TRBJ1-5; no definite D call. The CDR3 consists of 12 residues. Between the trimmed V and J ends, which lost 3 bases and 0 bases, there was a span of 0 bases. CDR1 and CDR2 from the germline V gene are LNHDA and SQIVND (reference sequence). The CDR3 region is CASSISNQPQHF. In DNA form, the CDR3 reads TGTGCCAGTAGTATTAGCAATCAGCCCCAGCATTTT.

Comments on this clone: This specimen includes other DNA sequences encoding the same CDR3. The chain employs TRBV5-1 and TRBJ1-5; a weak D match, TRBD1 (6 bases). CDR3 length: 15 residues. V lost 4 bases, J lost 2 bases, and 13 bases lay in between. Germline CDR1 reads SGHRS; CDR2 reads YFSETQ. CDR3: CASSLQGGGNQPQHF. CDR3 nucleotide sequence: TGCGCCAGCAGCCTACAGGGTGGGGGCAATCAGCCCCAGCATTTT.

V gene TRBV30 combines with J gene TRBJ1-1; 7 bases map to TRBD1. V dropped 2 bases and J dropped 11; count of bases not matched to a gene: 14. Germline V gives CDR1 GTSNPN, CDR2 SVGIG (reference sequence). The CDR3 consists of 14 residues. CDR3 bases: TGTGCCTGGAGTTACGAGGGGGCGCGGACGTTGGCTTTCTTT. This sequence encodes CAWSYEGARTLAFF.

CDR3 coding DNA: TGTGCCAGCAGCACCCGGCGGGGTAGAGCAGAGACCCAGTACTTC. It specifies CASSTRRGRAETQYF. The chain links TRBV7-7 to TRBJ2-5, with TRBD2 as a possible D gene (6 bases). This CDR3 spans 15 amino acids. In germline, CDR1 is SSHAT, CDR2 FNYEAQ (reference sequence). Trimming took 5 bases from V and 4 from J, leaving 17 bases between them.

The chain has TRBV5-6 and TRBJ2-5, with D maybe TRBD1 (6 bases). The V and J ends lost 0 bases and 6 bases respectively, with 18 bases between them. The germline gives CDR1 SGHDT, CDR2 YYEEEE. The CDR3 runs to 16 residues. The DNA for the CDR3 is TGTGCCAGCAGCTTGGAGGGGGACCCCAAGCGGAAGACCCAGTACTTC. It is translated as CASSLEGDPKRKTQYF.

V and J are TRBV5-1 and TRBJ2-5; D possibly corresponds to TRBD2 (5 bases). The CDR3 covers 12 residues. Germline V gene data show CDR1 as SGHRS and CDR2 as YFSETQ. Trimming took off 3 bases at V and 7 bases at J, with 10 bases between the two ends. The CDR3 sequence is CASSYTSGTQYF. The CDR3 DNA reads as TGCGCCAGCAGCTATACAAGCGGGACCCAGTACTTC.

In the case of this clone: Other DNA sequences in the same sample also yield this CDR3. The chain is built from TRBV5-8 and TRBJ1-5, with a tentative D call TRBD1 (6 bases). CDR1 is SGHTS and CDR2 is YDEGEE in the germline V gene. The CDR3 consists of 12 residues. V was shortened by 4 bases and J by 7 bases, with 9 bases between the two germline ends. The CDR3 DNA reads TGTGCCAGCAGCCGGACAGTGCAGCCCCAGCATTTT. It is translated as CASSRTVQPQHF.

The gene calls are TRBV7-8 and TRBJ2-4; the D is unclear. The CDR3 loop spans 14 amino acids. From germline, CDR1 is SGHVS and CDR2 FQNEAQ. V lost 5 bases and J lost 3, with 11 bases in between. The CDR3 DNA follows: TGTGCCAGCAGCCCCAGACCCTTCAAAAACATTCAGTACTTC. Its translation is CASSPRPFKNIQYF.

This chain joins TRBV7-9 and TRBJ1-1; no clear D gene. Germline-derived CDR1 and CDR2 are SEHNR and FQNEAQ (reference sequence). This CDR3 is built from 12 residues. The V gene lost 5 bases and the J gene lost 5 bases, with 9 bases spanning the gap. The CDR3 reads CASSLRRTEAFF. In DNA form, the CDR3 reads TGTGCCAGCAGCCTCAGAAGAACTGAAGCTTTCTTT.

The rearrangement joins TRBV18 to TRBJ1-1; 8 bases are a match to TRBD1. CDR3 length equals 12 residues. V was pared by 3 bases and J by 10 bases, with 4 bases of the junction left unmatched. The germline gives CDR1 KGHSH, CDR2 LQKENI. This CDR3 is CASSPGQAVAFF. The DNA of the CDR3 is TGTGCCAGCTCACCGGGACAGGCGGTAGCTTTCTTT. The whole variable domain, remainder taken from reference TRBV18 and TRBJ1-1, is NAGVMQNPRHLVRRRGQEARLRCSPMKGHSHVYWYRQLPEEGLKFMVYLQKENIIDESGMPKERFSAEFPKEGPSILRIQQVVRGDSAAYFCASSPGQAVAFFGQGTRLTVV.

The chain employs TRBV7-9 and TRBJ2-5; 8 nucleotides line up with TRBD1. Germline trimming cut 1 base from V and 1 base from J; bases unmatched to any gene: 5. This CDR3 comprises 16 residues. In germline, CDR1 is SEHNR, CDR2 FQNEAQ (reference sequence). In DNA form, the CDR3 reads TGTGCCAGCAGCTTAGGGACAGGGTCAGTCCAAGAGACCCAGTACTTC. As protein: CASSLGTGSVQETQYF. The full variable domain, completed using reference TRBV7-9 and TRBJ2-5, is DTGVSQNPRHKITKRGQNVTFRCDPISEHNRLYWYRQTLGQGPEFLTYFQNEAQLEKSRLLSDRFSAERPKGSFSTLEIQRTEQGDSAMYLCASSLGTGSVQETQYFGPGTRLLVL.

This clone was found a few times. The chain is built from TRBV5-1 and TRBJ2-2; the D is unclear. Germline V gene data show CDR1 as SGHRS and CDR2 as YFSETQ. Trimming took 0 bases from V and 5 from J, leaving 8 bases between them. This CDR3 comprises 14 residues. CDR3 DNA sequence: TGCGCCAGCAGCTTGGGGGGTCCGACCGGGGAGCTGTTTTTT. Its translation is CASSLGGPTGELFF.

CDR3 protein: CASSIGQGYTF. The DNA for the CDR3 is TGTGCCAGCAGCATCGGGCAAGGCTACACCTTC. This chain connects TRBV7-8 to TRBJ1-2; no reliable D call. Germline CDR1 SGHVS, CDR2 FQNEAQ. This CDR3 contains 11 residues. Trimming left V 5 bases short and J 8 bases short, with 9 bases between.